This TCR beta chain was recovered during a study of T cells in Graves' hyperthyroidism and ophthalmopathy. In the study overall: Peripheral blood was obtained at initial diagnosis, preceding any treatment.

Diagnosis of hyperthyroidism was new in patients aged 18 to 65, and its duration was under 2 months. Preceding any ophthalmopathy symptoms, the blood sample dates from first hyperthyroidism diagnosis. The study, taken as a whole, reports: Most clonotypes expanded in thyroid above 0.001 were likewise present in blood.

The germline V gene has CDR1 SGHTA and CDR2 FQGNSA. There are 15 residues in the CDR3. Trimming took 5 bases from V and 0 from J; bases not matched to a gene: 4. RNA transcripts were the template for amplifying TCR beta CDR3 regions. During a first-round RT-PCR of the TCR CDR3, the HTBI primer set was used. TCRdb ran MiXCR on the multiplex PCR reads and lists one entry per CDR3 protein. The sample has roughly 380,000 distinct CDR3 sequences, about 13% seen once. The table lists this clonotype with a few counts. Its antigen is undetermined. The chain carries TRBV7-2 and TRBJ1-5; 7 nucleotides match TRBD1. The receptor was isolated from a man between 25 and 39 years old with Graves' hyperthyroidism that later progressed to Graves' ophthalmopathy. Specimen: blood. CDR3 loop: CASSRDSDSNQPQHF. CDR3 sequence (DNA): TGTGCCAGCAGCAGGGACAGCGATAGCAATCAGCCCCAGCATTTT.